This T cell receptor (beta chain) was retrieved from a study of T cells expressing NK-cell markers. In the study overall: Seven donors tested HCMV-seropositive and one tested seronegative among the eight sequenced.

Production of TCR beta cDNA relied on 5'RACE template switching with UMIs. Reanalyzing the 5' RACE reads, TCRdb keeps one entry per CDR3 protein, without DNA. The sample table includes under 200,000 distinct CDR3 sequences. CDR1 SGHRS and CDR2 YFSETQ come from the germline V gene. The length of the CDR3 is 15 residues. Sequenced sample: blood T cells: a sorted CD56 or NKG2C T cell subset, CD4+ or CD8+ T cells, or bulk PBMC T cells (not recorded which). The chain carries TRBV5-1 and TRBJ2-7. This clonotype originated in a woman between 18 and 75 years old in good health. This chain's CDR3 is CASSLAAENSYEQYF.